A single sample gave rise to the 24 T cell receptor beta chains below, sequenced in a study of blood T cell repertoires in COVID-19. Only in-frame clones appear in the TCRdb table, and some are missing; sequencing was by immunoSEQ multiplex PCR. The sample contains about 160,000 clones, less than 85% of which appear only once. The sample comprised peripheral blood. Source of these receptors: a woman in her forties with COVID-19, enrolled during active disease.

The CDR3 loop is CASSDLSGANVLTF. The CDR3 DNA is TGTGCCAGCAGTGATCTCTCTGGGGCCAACGTCCTGACTTTC. The chain has TRBV25-1 and TRBJ2-6, with D unclear. Deletions cut 3 bases from V and 0 bases from J, with 3 bases between. The CDR3 consists of 14 residues. Per germline, CDR1 MGHDK and CDR2 SYGVNS.

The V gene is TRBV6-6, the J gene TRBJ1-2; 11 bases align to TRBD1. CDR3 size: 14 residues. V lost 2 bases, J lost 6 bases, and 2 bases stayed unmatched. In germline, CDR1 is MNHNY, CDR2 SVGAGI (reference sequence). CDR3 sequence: CASSYPGQGDGYTF. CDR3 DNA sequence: TGTGCCAGCAGTTACCCGGGACAGGGGGATGGCTACACCTTC.

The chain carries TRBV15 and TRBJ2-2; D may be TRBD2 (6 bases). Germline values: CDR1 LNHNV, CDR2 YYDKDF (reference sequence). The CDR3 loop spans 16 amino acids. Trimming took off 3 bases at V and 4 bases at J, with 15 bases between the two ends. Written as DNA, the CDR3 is TGTGCCACCAGCAGGGAGGGTGGGCCAGGCACCGGGGAGCTGTTTTTT. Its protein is CATSREGGPGTGELFF.

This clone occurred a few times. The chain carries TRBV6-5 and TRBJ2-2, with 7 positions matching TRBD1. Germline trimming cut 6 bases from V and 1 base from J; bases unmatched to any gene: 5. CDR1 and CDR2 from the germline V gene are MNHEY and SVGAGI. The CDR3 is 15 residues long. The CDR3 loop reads CASRARGQNTGELFF. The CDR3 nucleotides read TGTGCCAGCAGGGCTAGGGGGCAGAACACCGGGGAGCTGTTTTTT.

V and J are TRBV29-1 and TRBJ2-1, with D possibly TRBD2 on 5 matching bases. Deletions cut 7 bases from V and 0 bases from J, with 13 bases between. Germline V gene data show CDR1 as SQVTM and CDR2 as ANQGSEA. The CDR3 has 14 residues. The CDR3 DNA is TGCAGCGGGGAGCCAGCGAACTCCTACAATGAGCAGTTCTTC. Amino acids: CSGEPANSYNEQFF.

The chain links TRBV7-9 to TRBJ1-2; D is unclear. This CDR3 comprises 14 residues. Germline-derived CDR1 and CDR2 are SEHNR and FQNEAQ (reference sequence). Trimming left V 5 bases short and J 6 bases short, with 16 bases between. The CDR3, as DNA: TGTGCCAGCAGCCCCTCCGCAGGCTCAGATGGCTACACCTTC. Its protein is CASSPSAGSDGYTF.

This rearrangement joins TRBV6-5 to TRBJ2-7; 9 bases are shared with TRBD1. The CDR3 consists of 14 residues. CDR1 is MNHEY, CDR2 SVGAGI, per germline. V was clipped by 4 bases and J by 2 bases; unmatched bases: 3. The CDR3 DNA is TGTGCCAGCAGTTCCGGGACAGGGACCTACGAGCAGTACGTC. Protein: CASSSGTGTYEQYV.

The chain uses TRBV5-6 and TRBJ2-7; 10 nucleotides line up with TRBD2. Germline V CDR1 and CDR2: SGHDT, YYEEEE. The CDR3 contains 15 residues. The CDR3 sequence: CASSLRGLAGVEQNV. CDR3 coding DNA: TGTGCCAGCAGCTTGAGGGGCCTAGCGGGGGTCGAGCAGAACGTC.

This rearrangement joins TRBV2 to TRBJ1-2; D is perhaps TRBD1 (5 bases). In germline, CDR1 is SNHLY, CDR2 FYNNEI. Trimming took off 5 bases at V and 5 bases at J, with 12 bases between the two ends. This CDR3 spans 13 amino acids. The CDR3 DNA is TGTGCCAGCAGTAGACAGCCAATATATGGCTACACCTTC. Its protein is CASSRQPIYGYTF.

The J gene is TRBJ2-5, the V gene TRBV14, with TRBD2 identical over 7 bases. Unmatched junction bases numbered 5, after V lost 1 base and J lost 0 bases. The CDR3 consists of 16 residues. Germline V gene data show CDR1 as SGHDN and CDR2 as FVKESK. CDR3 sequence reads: CASSQGAGTYQETQYF. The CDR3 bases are TGTGCCAGCAGCCAAGGAGCGGGGACGTACCAAGAGACCCAGTACTTC. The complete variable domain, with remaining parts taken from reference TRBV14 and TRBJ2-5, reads EAGVTQFPSHSVIEKGQTVTLRCDPISGHDNLYWYRRVMGKEIKFLLHFVKESKQDESGMPNNRFLAERTGGTYSTLKVQPAELEDSGVYFCASSQGAGTYQETQYFGPGTRLLVL.

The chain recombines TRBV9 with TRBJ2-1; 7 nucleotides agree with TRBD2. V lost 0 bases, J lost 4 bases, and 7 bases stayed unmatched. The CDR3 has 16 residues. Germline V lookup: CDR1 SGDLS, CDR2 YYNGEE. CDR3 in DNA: TGTGCCAGCAGCGTAGTTGCTAGCGGCCTTTACAATGAGCAGTTCTTC. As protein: CASSVVASGLYNEQFF.

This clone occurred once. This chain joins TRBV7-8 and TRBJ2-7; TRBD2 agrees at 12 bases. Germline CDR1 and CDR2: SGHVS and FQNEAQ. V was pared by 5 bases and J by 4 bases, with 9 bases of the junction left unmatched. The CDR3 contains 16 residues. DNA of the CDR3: TGTGCCAGCAGCACACGTGAGACTAGCGGGAGTTACGAGCAGTACTTC. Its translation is CASSTRETSGSYEQYF.

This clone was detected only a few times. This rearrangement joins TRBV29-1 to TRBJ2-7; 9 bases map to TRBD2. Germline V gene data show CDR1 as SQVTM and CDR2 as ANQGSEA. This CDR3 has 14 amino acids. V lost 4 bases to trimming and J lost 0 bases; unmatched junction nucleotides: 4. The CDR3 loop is CSVGTSVSSYEQYF. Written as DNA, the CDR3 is TGCAGCGTTGGGACTAGCGTCTCCTCCTACGAGCAGTACTTC.

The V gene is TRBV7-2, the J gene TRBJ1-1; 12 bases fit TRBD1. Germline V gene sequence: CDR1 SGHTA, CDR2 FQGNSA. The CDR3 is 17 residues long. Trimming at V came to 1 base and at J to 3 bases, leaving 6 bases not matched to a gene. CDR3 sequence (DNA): TGTGCCAGCAGCTTAGGGCCGGGACAGGGGGCGCACACTGAAGCTTTCTTT. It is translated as CASSLGPGQGAHTEAFF.

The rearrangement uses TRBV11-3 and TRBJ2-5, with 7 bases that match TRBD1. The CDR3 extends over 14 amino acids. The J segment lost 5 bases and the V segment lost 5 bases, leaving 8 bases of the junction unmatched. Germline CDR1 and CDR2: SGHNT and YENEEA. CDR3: CASSQRTGVETQYF. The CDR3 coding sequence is TGTGCCAGCAGCCAAAGAACAGGGGTTGAGACCCAGTACTTC. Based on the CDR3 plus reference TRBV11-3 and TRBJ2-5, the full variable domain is EAGVVQSPRYKIIEKKQPVAFWCNPISGHNTLYWYLQNLGQGPELLIRYENEEAVDDSQLPKDRFSAERLKGVDSTLKIQPAELGDSAVYLCASSQRTGVETQYFGPGTRLLVL.

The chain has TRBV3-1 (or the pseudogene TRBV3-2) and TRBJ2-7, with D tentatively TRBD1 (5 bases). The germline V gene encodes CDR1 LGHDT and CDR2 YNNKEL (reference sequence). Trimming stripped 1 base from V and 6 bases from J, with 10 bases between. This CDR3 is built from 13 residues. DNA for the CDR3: TGTGCCAGCAGCCAAGTCCCCCAGGGCGAGCAGTACGTC. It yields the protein CASSQVPQGEQYV.

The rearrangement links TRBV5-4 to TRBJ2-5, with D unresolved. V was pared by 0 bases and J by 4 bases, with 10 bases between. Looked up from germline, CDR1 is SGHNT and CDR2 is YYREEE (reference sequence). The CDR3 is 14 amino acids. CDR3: CASSLGSGLETQYF. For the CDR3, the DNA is TGTGCCAGCAGCTTGGGGTCAGGCTTAGAGACCCAGTACTTC.

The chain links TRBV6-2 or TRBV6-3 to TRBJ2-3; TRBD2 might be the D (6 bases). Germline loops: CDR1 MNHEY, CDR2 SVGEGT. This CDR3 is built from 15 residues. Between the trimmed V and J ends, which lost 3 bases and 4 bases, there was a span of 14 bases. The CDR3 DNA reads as TGTGCCAGCAGTTATGGGGACTTTAGCCCAGATACGCAGTATTTT. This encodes CASSYGDFSPDTQYF.

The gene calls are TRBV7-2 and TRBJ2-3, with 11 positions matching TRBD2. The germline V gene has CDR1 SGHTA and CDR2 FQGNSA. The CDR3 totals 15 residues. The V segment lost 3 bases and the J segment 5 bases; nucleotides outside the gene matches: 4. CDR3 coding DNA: TGTGCCAGCAGCTTTAGCGGGGGGGCCGTAGATACGCAGTATTTT. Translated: CASSFSGGAVDTQYF.

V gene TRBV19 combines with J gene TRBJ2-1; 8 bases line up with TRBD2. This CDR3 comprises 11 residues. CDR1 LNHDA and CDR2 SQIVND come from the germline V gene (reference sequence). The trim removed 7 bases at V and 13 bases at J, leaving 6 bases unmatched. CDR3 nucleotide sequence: TGTGCCAGTACTAGAGCGGGAGAACAGTTCTTC. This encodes CASTRAGEQFF.

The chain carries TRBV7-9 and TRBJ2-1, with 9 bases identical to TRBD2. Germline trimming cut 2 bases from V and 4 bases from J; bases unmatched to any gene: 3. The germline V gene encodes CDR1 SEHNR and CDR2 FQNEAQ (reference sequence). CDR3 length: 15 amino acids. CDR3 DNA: TGTGCCAGCAGCTTACGACTAGCGGAGTACAATGAGCAGTTCTTC. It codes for CASSLRLAEYNEQFF. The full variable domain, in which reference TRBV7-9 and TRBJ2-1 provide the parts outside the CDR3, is DTGVSQNPRHKITKRGQNVTFRCDPISEHNRLYWYRQTLGQGPEFLTYFQNEAQLEKSRLLSDRFSAERPKGSFSTLEIQRTEQGDSAMYLCASSLRLAEYNEQFFGPGTRLTVL.

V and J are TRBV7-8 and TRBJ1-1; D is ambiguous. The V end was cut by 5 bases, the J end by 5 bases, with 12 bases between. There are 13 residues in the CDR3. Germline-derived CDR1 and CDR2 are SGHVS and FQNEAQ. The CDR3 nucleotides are TGTGCCAGCAGCCCCGACTTGGGTACTGAAGCTTTCTTT. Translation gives CASSPDLGTEAFF.

CDR3 sequence: CSVRQAYEQYF. CDR3 sequence (DNA): TGCAGCGTTAGACAGGCCTACGAGCAGTACTTC. This rearrangement joins TRBV29-1 to TRBJ2-7; D is possibly TRBD1 (6 bases). The CDR3 contains 11 residues. The V end lost 5 bases, the J end lost 2 bases, and 7 bases lay between the germline ends. In germline, CDR1 is SQVTM, CDR2 ANQGSEA.

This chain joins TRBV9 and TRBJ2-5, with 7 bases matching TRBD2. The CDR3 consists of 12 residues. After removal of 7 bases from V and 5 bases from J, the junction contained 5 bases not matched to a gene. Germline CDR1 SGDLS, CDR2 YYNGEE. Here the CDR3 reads CASGGRAETQYF. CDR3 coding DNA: TGTGCCAGCGGGGGGAGGGCTGAGACCCAGTACTTC.